This TCR beta chain was identified in a study of shared clonotypes between healthy human individuals. Study-level information: Aged between 18 and 49, the donors were a couple of women and a few men. Study-level points and caveats: Between four donors, naive CD4 clonotypes were shared at a level of roughly 5.5%.

Cells designated naive CD8 were CD45RO-negative and were positively selected for CCR7, with terminally differentiated effector memory CD45RA+ cells excluded. Genomic DNA (from each subset) was split evenly across several immunoSEQ plates. Sorted-subset replicate PCRs used roughly 220 ng DNA, about 30,000 T cell genomes. Measured with immunoSEQ multiplex PCR; TCRdb has only the in-frame clones, and not every one. The table includes about 2.1 million clones, roughly 95% detected once. Points on this clone: Its target is unknown.

CDR3 length: 14 residues. The V and J ends lost 8 bases and 7 bases, in that order; junction bases with no gene match: 8. Germline CDR1 and CDR2: SQVTM and ANQGSEA. Source material: naive CD8+ T cells from PBMCs. The clonotype comes from a man aged 18 to 30 in good health. Some clones in this sample may be carry-over from other donors' samples. The genes are TRBV29-1 and TRBJ2-1; 13 positions match TRBD2. Here the CDR3 reads CSMIPGLAGNEQFF. CDR3 nucleotide sequence: TGCAGCATGATCCCGGGACTAGCGGGAAATGAGCAGTTCTTC.